This TCR beta chain was sequenced for a study of OX40 agonist ivuxolimab in advanced cancers. Study-wide context: Ivuxolimab was an agonistic, fully human IgG2 monoclonal antibody directed against OX40 (CD134), a costimulatory receptor. Intravenous ivuxolimab was administered to patients every 2 weeks at six dose levels: 0.01, 0.1, 0.3, 1.5, 3 and 10 mg/kg. Of the approximately 53 patients in dose escalation, about 20 had hepatocellular carcinoma, about 15 had melanoma, 9 had renal cell carcinoma and 9 had head and neck cancer. In the dose-escalation cohort, roughly four fifths of patients were male, and the mean age was approximately 60 years, with a range of roughly 23 to 85. Patients were allowed to have had prior anti-PD-1, anti-PD-L1 or anti-CTLA-4 therapy, and approximately 43% of the dose-escalation patients had previously received checkpoint inhibitors. Partial responses were achieved by three dose-escalation patients, of whom one had hepatocellular carcinoma and two had cutaneous melanoma. The purpose of peripheral TCRbeta sequencing was to test whether ivuxolimab changed TCR sequence diversity and led to clonal T-cell expansion. The paper covers the monotherapy dose-escalation part of the phase I ivuxolimab trial, which included N ≈ 57 patients.

CDR1 and CDR2 were assigned from the germline V gene as MDHEN and SYDVKM. V drops 6 bases and J drops 3 bases, leaving 8 bases in between. There are 12 amino acids in the CDR3, from cysteine to phenylalanine inclusive. The entry retains the CDR3 DNA only, 36 bases that are in frame from base 1. Genomic DNA was extracted from sorted cells for sequencing of the TCRbeta CDR3 region. TCRbeta CDR3 regions were sequenced using the immunoSEQ Assay. Drawn from immuneACCESS, this table holds only the in-frame rearrangements with V and J called that TCRdb kept. Clones are partly lost; checked studies trace under half to an unresolved V gene and leave the rest unexplained. The table for this sample lists about 28,000 clones; more than 90% of them were counted only once. The ten largest clonotypes hold around 27% of the sample. Points the paper makes about the study in general: In the 0.1-3.0 mg/kg groups, partial responders had among the lowest normalized peripheral clonal expansion, particularly in CD8+ T cells. After ivuxolimab, CD8+ T cells had more expanded clones than CD4+ T cells on average. Low levels of normalized T-cell clonal expansion were also seen in some patients who did not respond. The antigen specificity of the clonally expanded peripheral T cells was not determined. At doses of 0.1 to 3.0 mg/kg, clonal expansion of both CD4+ and CD8+ blood T cells was observed from baseline to week 6.

This clone was recorded only once. Its cognate antigen has yet to be identified. It has no much larger one-base neighbor in the sample; base qualities were not kept. The trial excluded patients who had a history of autoimmune disease or were on systemic immunosuppression. Peripheral blood for TCR sequencing was collected from all dose cohorts at baseline, on cycle 4 day 1, and on cycle 7 day 1. The samples were taken from a phase I, first-in-human, multicenter, open-label dose-escalation trial of ivuxolimab. Adults with locally advanced or metastatic head and neck squamous cell, hepatocellular, melanoma or renal cell carcinoma were enrolled in the trial. CD4+ and CD8+ T cells were sorted separately from peripheral blood before TCR sequencing.

This clonotype was obtained from an adult with an advanced solid tumor such as melanoma, head and neck, liver or kidney cancer. Here the sequenced sample was CD4+ or CD8+ T cells sorted from blood, taken in a trial of the OX40 agonist ivuxolimab. The chain was built from TRBV28 and TRBJ1-1; the D gene is unclear. CDR3 region: CASSFQYTEAFF. The nucleotides read TGTGCCAGCAGCTTCCAGTACACTGAAGCTTTCTTT.